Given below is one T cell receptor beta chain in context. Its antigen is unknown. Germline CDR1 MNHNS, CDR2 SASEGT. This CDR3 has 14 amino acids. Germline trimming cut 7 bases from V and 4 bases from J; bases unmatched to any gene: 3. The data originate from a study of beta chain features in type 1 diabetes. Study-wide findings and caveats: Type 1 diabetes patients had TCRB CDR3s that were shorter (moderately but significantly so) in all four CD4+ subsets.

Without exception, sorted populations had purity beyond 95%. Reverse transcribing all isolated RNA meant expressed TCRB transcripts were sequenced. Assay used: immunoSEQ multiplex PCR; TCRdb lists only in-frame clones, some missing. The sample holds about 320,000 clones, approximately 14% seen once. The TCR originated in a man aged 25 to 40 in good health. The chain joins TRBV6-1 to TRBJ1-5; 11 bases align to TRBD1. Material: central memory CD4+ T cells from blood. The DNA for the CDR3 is TGTGCCAGCACTCGGGACAGGGGGAATCAGCCCCAGCATTTT. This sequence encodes CASTRDRGNQPQHF.